These 2 T cell receptor beta chains originate from one sample sequenced in a study of blood T cell repertoires in COVID-19. Clones were sequenced by immunoSEQ multiplex PCR, and TCRdb holds only the in-frame ones, with some missing. This table holds more than 350,000 clones, approximately 87% found once. Material: peripheral blood. The receptors stem from a woman aged 30 to 39 with COVID-19, enrolled during active disease.

The rearrangement links TRBV9 to TRBJ1-1; the D gene is possibly TRBD1 (6 bases). The CDR3 has 14 amino acids. Germline V gene data show CDR1 as SGDLS and CDR2 as YYNGEE. V was trimmed by 0 bases and J by 6 bases, leaving 12 bases between them. The DNA for the CDR3 is TGTGCCAGCAGCGTAGATACAGGGCCGTCTGAAGCTTTCTTT. Protein sequence: CASSVDTGPSEAFF.

The V gene is TRBV6-5, the J gene TRBJ2-5, with D possibly being TRBD1 (5 bases). CDR1 and CDR2 (germline): MNHEY, SVGAGI. V shed 0 bases and J shed 5 bases, with 10 bases lying between them. The length of the CDR3 is 14 residues. CDR3 in DNA: TGTGCCAGCAGTTACTCCAGGGTTCGGGAGACCCAGTACTTC. Its protein product is CASSYSRVRETQYF.